This TCR beta chain was found in a study of shared clonotypes between healthy human individuals. The overall study: CD4 naive and memory got three plates each, CD8 naive two, CD8 memory one.

In the CD4+ fraction, cells were divided into CD45RA+ naive and CD45RA-negative memory subsets. Germline-derived CDR1 and CDR2 are GTSNPN and SVGIG (reference sequence). The CDR3 spans 12 residues. Note on this clone: One end of the junction does not line up with germline, which may come from a read error.

A deep-level run was used for the assay. Only in-frame clones appear in the TCRdb table, and some are missing; sequencing was by immunoSEQ multiplex PCR. The table has roughly 2.5 million clones, roughly nine tenths seen once; the top ten hold 0.13% to 0.15%. The receptor was isolated from a man between 18 and 35 years old in good health. The sample consisted of naive CD4+ T cells sorted from blood. This sample's subset: CD45RA+ positively selected. V is TRBV30 and J is TRBJ2-3; D may be TRBD2 (6 bases). CDR3 nucleotide sequence: TGTGCCGGGAGGCTAGCCGGTGATACGCAGTATTTT. It yields the protein CAGRLAGDTQYF.